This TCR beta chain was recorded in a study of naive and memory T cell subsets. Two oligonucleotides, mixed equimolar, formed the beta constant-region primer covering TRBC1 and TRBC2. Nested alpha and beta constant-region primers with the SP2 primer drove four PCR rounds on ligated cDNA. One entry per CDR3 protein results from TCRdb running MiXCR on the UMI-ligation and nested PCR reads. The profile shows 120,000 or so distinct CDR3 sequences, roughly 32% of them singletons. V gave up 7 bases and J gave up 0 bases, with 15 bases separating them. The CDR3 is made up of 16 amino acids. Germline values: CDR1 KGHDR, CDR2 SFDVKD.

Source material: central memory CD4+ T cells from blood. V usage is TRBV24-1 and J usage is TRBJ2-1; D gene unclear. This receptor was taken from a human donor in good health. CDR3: CATSPYPAGSYNEQFF. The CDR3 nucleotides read TGTGCCACCAGCCCATACCCAGCTGGCTCCTACAATGAGCAGTTCTTC.